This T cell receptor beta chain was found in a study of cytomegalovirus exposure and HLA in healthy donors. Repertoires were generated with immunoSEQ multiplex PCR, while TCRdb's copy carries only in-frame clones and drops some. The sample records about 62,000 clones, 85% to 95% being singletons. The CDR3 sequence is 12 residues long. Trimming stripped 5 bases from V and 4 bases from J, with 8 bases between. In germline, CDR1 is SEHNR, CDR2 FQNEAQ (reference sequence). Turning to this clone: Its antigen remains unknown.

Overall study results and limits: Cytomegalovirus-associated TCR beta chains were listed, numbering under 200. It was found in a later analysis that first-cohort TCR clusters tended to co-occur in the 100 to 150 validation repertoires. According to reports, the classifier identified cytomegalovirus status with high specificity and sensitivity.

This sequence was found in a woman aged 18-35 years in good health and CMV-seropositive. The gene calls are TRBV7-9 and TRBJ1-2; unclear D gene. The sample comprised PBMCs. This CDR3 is CASSNLIYGYTF. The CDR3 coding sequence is TGTGCCAGCAGCAACCTAATCTATGGCTACACCTTC.